A selection of T cell receptor beta chains follows, all from one sample in a study of Ad26.COV2.S vaccination and SARS-CoV-2 variants. Generated by immunoSEQ multiplex PCR, the TCRdb table keeps only in-frame clones and is missing some. The table includes over 130,000 clones, approximately 90% detected once. This material consisted of peripheral blood, taken after recovery from COVID-19. All receptors come from a human donor who had recovered from COVID-19. CDR3s include the opening cysteine and the closing phenylalanine or tryptophan. Each record gives: D gene, J gene, clone size, V gene, CDR3 DNA, CDR3 protein. The D gene is left open where the match is weak. Clone sizes are given selectively: once, few, many, or a class where the clone is expanded.

d_call: .
j_call: TRBJ2-1
clone_size: .
v_call: TRBV14
cdr3_nt: TGTGCCAGCAGCCAAGATGAGTACAATGAGCAGTTCTTC
cdr3_aa: CASSQDEYNEQFF

d_call: TRBD1
j_call: TRBJ1-5
clone_size: once
v_call: TRBV28
cdr3_nt: TGTGCCAGCAGCGGAGGGGGACAGGCACTCAATCAGCCCCAGCATTTT
cdr3_aa: CASSGGGQALNQPQHF

d_call: .
j_call: TRBJ2-1
clone_size: .
v_call: TRBV2
cdr3_nt: TGTGCCAGCAAAGAGGACGTATACAATGAGCAGTTCTTC
cdr3_aa: CASKEDVYNEQFF

d_call: TRBD1
j_call: TRBJ2-7
clone_size: .
v_call: TRBV6-2/TRBV6-3
cdr3_nt: TGTGCCAGCAGTTGGGACAGGGCGGGCGAGCAGTACTTC
cdr3_aa: CASSWDRAGEQYF

d_call: .
j_call: TRBJ2-7
clone_size: .
v_call: TRBV10-3
cdr3_nt: TGTGCCTCGGCTTACGGGGGAGATGAGCAGTACTTC
cdr3_aa: CASAYGGDEQYF

d_call: TRBD1
j_call: TRBJ1-6
clone_size: .
v_call: TRBV7-2
cdr3_nt: TGTGCCAGCAGCGGCGTCCGGGACAGGGTTTCACCCCTCCACTTT
cdr3_aa: CASSGVRDRVSPLHF

d_call: .
j_call: TRBJ1-5
clone_size: few
v_call: TRBV5-6
cdr3_nt: TGTGCCAGCAGCTGGGGGAGGCAGCCCCAGCATTTT
cdr3_aa: CASSWGRQPQHF

d_call: .
j_call: TRBJ1-1
clone_size: .
v_call: TRBV12-5
cdr3_nt: TGTGCTAGTGGGGGCATGAACACTGAAGCTTTCTTT
cdr3_aa: CASGGMNTEAFF

d_call: .
j_call: TRBJ1-3
clone_size: .
v_call: TRBV6-2/TRBV6-3
cdr3_nt: TGTGCCAGCAGTGCAACAGAGAGCTCTGGAAACACCATATATTTT
cdr3_aa: CASSATESSGNTIYF

d_call: .
j_call: TRBJ2-6
clone_size: .
v_call: TRBV12-3/TRBV12-4
cdr3_nt: TGTGCCAGCAGTCAATCTGGGGCCAACGTCCTGACTTTC
cdr3_aa: CASSQSGANVLTF

d_call: TRBD1
j_call: TRBJ1-2
clone_size: .
v_call: TRBV7-2
cdr3_nt: TGTGCCAGCAGCCGGACAGGGGGCAACTATGGCTACACCTTC
cdr3_aa: CASSRTGGNYGYTF